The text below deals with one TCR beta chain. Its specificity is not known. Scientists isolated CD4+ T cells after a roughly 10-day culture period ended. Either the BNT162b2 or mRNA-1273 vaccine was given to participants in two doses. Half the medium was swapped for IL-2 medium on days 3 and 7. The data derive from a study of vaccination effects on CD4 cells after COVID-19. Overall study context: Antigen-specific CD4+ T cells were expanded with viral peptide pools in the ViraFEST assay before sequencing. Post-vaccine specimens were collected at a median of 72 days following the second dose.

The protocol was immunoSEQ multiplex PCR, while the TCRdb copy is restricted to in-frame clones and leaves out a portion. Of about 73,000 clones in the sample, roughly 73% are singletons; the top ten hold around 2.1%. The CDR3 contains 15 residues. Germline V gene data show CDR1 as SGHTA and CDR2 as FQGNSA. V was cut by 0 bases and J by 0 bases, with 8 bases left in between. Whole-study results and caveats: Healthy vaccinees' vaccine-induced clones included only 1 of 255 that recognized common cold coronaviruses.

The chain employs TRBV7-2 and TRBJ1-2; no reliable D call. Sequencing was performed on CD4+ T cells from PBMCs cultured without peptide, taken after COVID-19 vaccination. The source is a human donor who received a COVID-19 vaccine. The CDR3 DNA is TGTGCCAGCAGCTTAGCCGTCACACCTAACTATGGCTACACCTTC. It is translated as CASSLAVTPNYGYTF.